A single sample is the source of the 29 T cell receptor beta chains below, sequenced in a study of metastatic and nonmetastatic thyroid tumors. The entire patient cohort was treatment-naive prior to thyroid surgery. TCRdb re-clonotyped the PCR reads through MiXCR. The table lists under 35,000 clones, about 24% of them singletons. Sequencing was carried out using blood. These receptors came from a female donor with papillary thyroid cancer or a benign thyroid nodule (not recorded which). Some clones in this sample may be carry-over from other donors' samples.

This clone has just a few counts. V is TRBV28 and J is TRBJ2-3; TRBD2 agrees at 8 bases. Trimming cost V 3 bases and J 5 bases; bases outside gene matches: 7. The CDR3 covers 15 residues. The germline V gene encodes CDR1 MDHEN and CDR2 SYDVKM. CDR3: CASSFGAGVRDTQYF. The CDR3 nucleotides read TGTGCCAGCAGTTTCGGAGCGGGAGTACGAGATACGCAGTATTTT.

DNA of the CDR3: TGCAGTGCTAGGGCCTGGTGCGGGAGGGTGGTACCCTACAATGAGCAGTTCTTC. It translates to CSARAWCGRVVPYNEQFF. This rearrangement joins TRBV20-1 to TRBJ2-1; 9 positions match TRBD2. Trimming cost V 3 bases and J 2 bases; bases outside gene matches: 14. Per germline, CDR1 DFQATT and CDR2 SNEGSKA (reference sequence). The CDR3 is 18 residues long.

In this sample, this clone turned up many times. This sequence joins TRBV3-1 and TRBJ2-7; possibly TRBD2 for D (5 bases). The CDR3 extends over 12 amino acids. The V end was cut by 9 bases, the J end by 1 base, with 10 bases between. The V gene's germline CDR1 is LGHDT and CDR2 YNNKEL (reference sequence). The CDR3: CASEGLSYEQYF. The CDR3 coding sequence is TGTGCCAGTGAGGGTCTTTCCTACGAGCAGTACTTC.

Turning to this clone: One junction end disagrees with the germline gene, perhaps due to a read error. The chain combines TRBV12-3 or TRBV12-4 with TRBJ2-3, with D possibly matching TRBD2 (6 bases). CDR3 length: 17 amino acids. The CDR3 bases are TGTGCCAGCAGTTTTAGGAGCGGACTATCTAGCAAAGATACGCAGTATTTT. This encodes CASSFRSGLSSKDTQYF.

This clone has just a few counts. The chain is built from TRBV27 and TRBJ1-2; D not resolved. The CDR3 contains 13 residues. In germline, CDR1 is MNHEY, CDR2 SMNVEV (reference sequence). V lost 5 bases to trimming and J lost 8 bases, with 15 bases between them. CDR3 sequence reads: CASSQTRSEGYTF. DNA for the CDR3: TGTGCCAGCAGTCAAACCCGATCGGAGGGCTACACCTTC.

As for this clone: The junction shows a germline mismatch at one end, possibly a read error. V gene TRBV19 combines with J gene TRBJ2-5; the D call may be TRBD1 or TRBD2 (5 bases each). The CDR3 length is 13 residues. The germline gives CDR1 LNHDA, CDR2 SQIVND (reference sequence). The CDR3 region is CASSPEEGETQYF. The DNA for the CDR3 is TGCGCCAGTAGTCCGGAAGAGGGGGAGACCCAGTACTTC.

This clone is judged medium-sized (0.01 to 0.1%). The chain has TRBV6-2 or TRBV6-3 and TRBJ2-6, with D hard to call. Trimming removed 4 bases at V and 2 bases at J, with 9 bases between. There are 15 residues in the CDR3. The germline V gene has CDR1 MNHEY and CDR2 SVGEGT. Written as DNA, the CDR3 is TGTGCCAGCAGTTTCGACACCGCTGGGGCCAACGTCCTGACTTTC. Encoded protein: CASSFDTAGANVLTF.

This clone was observed a few times. The V call is TRBV30, the J call TRBJ2-2, with D perhaps TRBD1 (6 bases). In germline, CDR1 is GTSNPN, CDR2 SVGIG (reference sequence). The germline V and J ends were trimmed by 0 bases and 5 bases, with 16 bases remaining between them. The CDR3 consists of 16 residues. CDR3 in DNA: TGTGCCTGGAGTGTGTTGGGGGCGTTTAGGACCGGGGAGCTGTTTTTT. Translating gives CAWSVLGAFRTGELFF.

V usage is TRBV6-2 or TRBV6-3 and J usage is TRBJ1-2; D not certain. The CDR3 sequence is 15 residues long. The germline V gene has CDR1 MNHEY and CDR2 SVGEGT. V was cut by 6 bases and J by 4 bases, with 18 bases left in between. The DNA of the CDR3 is TGTGCCAGCAGCTTCCTGGACGGTCCGATCTATGGCTACACCTTC. Residues: CASSFLDGPIYGYTF.

This clone was observed a handful of times. A much larger clone is a single base away; this may be a read error. This rearrangement joins TRBV19 to TRBJ2-1; TRBD2 might be the D (5 bases). This CDR3 contains 15 residues. The V gene's germline CDR1 is LNHDA and CDR2 SQIVND (reference sequence). Trimming shortened V by 9 bases and J by 6 bases, and 21 bases separated the two germline ends. The CDR3 is CASSFGLAPTNEQFF. Here the CDR3 DNA reads TGTGCCAGCAGCTTTGGACTGGCGCCTACCAATGAGCAGTTCTTC.

This clone was seen at least ten times. The genes are TRBV5-1 and TRBJ1-1; 7 bases fit TRBD1. With V trimmed by 4 bases and J by 1 base, 10 bases remained unmatched. Germline V gene sequence: CDR1 SGHRS, CDR2 YFSETQ. This CDR3 region has 16 residues. The CDR3 sequence: CASSPGPGGENTEAFF. CDR3 nucleotide sequence: TGCGCCAGCAGCCCGGGCCCAGGGGGTGAGAACACTGAAGCTTTCTTT.

This clone was observed a handful of times. The chain carries TRBV28 and TRBJ2-3; D gene ambiguous. The CDR3 is 13 amino acids. Per germline, CDR1 MDHEN and CDR2 SYDVKM. Trimming left V 6 bases short and J 1 base short, with 8 bases between. CDR3 amino acids: CASRAVGTDTQYF. CDR3 DNA: TGTGCCAGCAGGGCCGTGGGCACAGATACGCAGTATTTT.

The chain employs TRBV13 and TRBJ2-7, with 9 bases that match TRBD2. Germline trimming cut 0 bases from V and 7 bases from J; bases unmatched to any gene: 4. CDR1 and CDR2 (germline): PRHDT, FYEKMQ (reference sequence). The CDR3 is made up of 14 amino acids. The CDR3 loop is CASSLGLAGREQYF. CDR3 nucleotide sequence: TGTGCCAGCAGCTTAGGGCTAGCGGGACGGGAGCAGTACTTC.

Points on this clone: A much larger clone lies one base from this, so it may be a read error. This chain links TRBV19 with TRBJ2-2, with D maybe TRBD2 (5 bases). The CDR3 has 15 residues. The germline CDR1 and CDR2 sequences are LNHDA and SQIVND (reference sequence). The CDR3 DNA follows: TGTGCCAGTAGAGGGAGCCCCGCAAACACCGCGGAGCTGTTTTTT. Its translation: CASRGSPANTAELFF.

This clone has a count of ten or more. V gene TRBV20-1 combines with J gene TRBJ2-2; 8 bases agree with TRBD1. V lost 3 bases, J lost 6 bases, and 6 bases stayed unmatched. This CDR3 is 14 amino acids long. In germline, CDR1 is DFQATT, CDR2 SNEGSKA (reference sequence). The CDR3 bases are TGCAGTGCTAGCAGACAGGGGTGGCCCGGGGAGCTGTTTTTT. Translated: CSASRQGWPGELFF.

This rearrangement joins TRBV7-8 to TRBJ1-6; D perhaps matches TRBD1 (5 bases). The CDR3 extends over 13 amino acids. Germline V gene data show CDR1 as SGHVS and CDR2 as FQNEAQ. Trimming shortened V by 5 bases and J by 12 bases, and 14 bases separated the two germline ends. CDR3 in amino acids: CASSRPGVVPLHF. For the CDR3, the DNA is TGTGCCAGCAGCCGCCCGGGGGTCGTACCCCTCCACTTT.

This clone was observed at least ten times. This chain connects TRBV11-2 to TRBJ2-7, with 8 positions matching TRBD2. Per germline, CDR1 SGHAT and CDR2 FQNNGV. The J segment lost 6 bases and the V segment lost 8 bases, leaving 9 bases of the junction unmatched. This CDR3 region has 13 residues. The CDR3 loop reads CASQRTSLSEQYF. The CDR3 region has the DNA TGTGCCAGCCAGCGGACTAGCTTGTCCGAGCAGTACTTC.

This clone was found many times. The chain is built from TRBV20-1 and TRBJ1-1, with 10 bases matching TRBD1. CDR1 and CDR2 from the germline V gene are DFQATT and SNEGSKA (reference sequence). CDR3 length: 14 amino acids. V lost 6 bases, J lost 6 bases, and 10 bases stayed unmatched. The CDR3 nucleotides read TGCAGTGCAACCCGACAGGGGGCAGTCGCTGAAGCTTTCTTT. It is translated as CSATRQGAVAEAFF.

As regards this clone: The junction departs from the called germline gene at one end, perhaps through a read error. The V call is TRBV27, the J call TRBJ2-5, with D tentatively TRBD1 or TRBD2 (5 bases each). Germline assignment: CDR1 MNHEY and CDR2 SMNVEV (reference sequence). The CDR3 contains 14 residues. CDR3 loop: CASSSHGTGETHYF. The CDR3 bases are TGTGCCAGCAGTTCACATGGGACCGGGGAGACCCATTACTTC.

This clone has a single count. This chain connects TRBV4-3 to TRBJ2-3; possible D gene TRBD2, 5 bases. The V gene lost 4 bases and the J gene lost 2 bases, with 16 bases spanning the gap. Germline lookup yields CDR1 LGHNA and CDR2 YSLEER. The CDR3 sequence is 16 residues long. The CDR3 spells CASSRLAGISTDTQYF. The CDR3 DNA is TGCGCCAGCAGCCGGCTAGCTGGGATTTCCACAGATACGCAGTATTTT.

As for this clone: Within the sample, other DNA sequences also encode this same CDR3. This rearrangement joins TRBV2 to TRBJ1-3; the D is unclear. V was trimmed by 9 bases and J by 4 bases, leaving 16 bases between them. CDR3 size: 14 residues. The V gene's germline CDR1 is SNHLY and CDR2 FYNNEI. In DNA form, the CDR3 reads TGTGCCAGAAATAAGGGAGATAGCGGAAACACCATATATTTT. Protein product: CARNKGDSGNTIYF.

This chain links TRBV5-1 with TRBJ2-7, with D possibly matching TRBD1 (6 bases). The CDR3 is made up of 15 amino acids. The germline V and J ends were trimmed by 0 bases and 0 bases, with 10 bases remaining between them. CDR1 is SGHRS, CDR2 YFSETQ, per germline. The DNA of the CDR3 is TGCGCCAGCAGCTTGGCAGGGGCGGACTCCTACGAGCAGTACTTC. It is translated as CASSLAGADSYEQYF.

In this sample, this clone turned up a few times. This chain joins TRBV6-1 and TRBJ2-7; TRBD2 agrees at 10 bases. Germline V lookup: CDR1 MNHNS, CDR2 SASEGT. The CDR3 is 18 residues long. After removal of 4 bases from V and 3 bases from J, the junction contained 15 bases not matched to a gene. The CDR3 protein is CASSASHSLAGDFYEQYF. The CDR3 region has the DNA TGTGCCAGCAGTGCAAGTCACTCTCTAGCGGGAGATTTCTACGAGCAGTACTTC.

This clone was recorded many times. A read error is possible here, since a much larger clone lies one base away. Other DNA sequences in the same sample also yield this CDR3. The chain employs TRBV28 and TRBJ1-6; 7 bases are a match to TRBD1. The CDR3 loop spans 16 amino acids. Germline CDR1 is MDHEN and CDR2 is SYDVKM. This CDR3 is CASSPAQGVRNSPLHF. CDR3 in DNA: TGCGCCAGCAGTCCGGCGCAGGGGGTGCGAAATTCACCCCTCCACTTT.

This clone is medium-sized (0.01 to 0.1%) in the sample. The chain carries TRBV19 and TRBJ2-7, with 8 nucleotides matching TRBD1. The CDR3 sequence is 14 residues long. Per the germline V gene, CDR1 is LNHDA and CDR2 is SQIVND (reference sequence). V lost 6 bases, J lost 3 bases, and 7 bases stayed unmatched. CDR3 loop: CASSPDRGSYEQYF. The CDR3 bases are TGTGCCAGTAGCCCTGACAGGGGAAGCTACGAGCAGTACTTC.

The V gene is TRBV27, the J gene TRBJ2-3, with 11 bases lining up with TRBD1. With 6 bases clipped from V and 5 bases from J, the junction kept 7 bases outside the gene matches. This CDR3 has 15 amino acids. Germline V lookup: CDR1 MNHEY, CDR2 SMNVEV (reference sequence). The CDR3 region has the DNA TGTGCCAGCAGAGACCGGGACAGGGGGATAGATACGCAGTATTTT. As protein: CASRDRDRGIDTQYF.

This clone was seen many times. The V gene is TRBV20-1, the J gene TRBJ2-3, with a possible D match to TRBD1 (6 bases). Germline loops: CDR1 DFQATT, CDR2 SNEGSKA (reference sequence). The CDR3 is 14 residues long. Trimming took 6 bases from V and 2 from J, leaving 15 bases between them. In DNA form, the CDR3 reads TGCAGTGCGCACTCGAAGGGGGTCACAGATACGCAGTATTTT. It codes for CSAHSKGVTDTQYF.

In its sample, this clone is medium-sized. V gene TRBV27 combines with J gene TRBJ1-6; D is unresolved. This CDR3 spans 13 amino acids. Trimming left V 2 bases short and J 7 bases short, with 6 bases between. Germline loops: CDR1 MNHEY, CDR2 SMNVEV (reference sequence). CDR3 in DNA: TGTGCCAGCAGTTTAGGACGGAATTCACCCCTCCACTTT. It specifies CASSLGRNSPLHF.

There are many counts of this clone. This chain uses TRBV28 with TRBJ1-4; 7 bases agree with TRBD1. The germline CDR1 and CDR2 sequences are MDHEN and SYDVKM. J gave up 3 bases and V 7 bases, and 8 bases lay outside the gene matches. The CDR3 contains 15 residues. CDR3 in amino acids: CASTKGTAPNEKLFF. In DNA form, the CDR3 reads TGTGCCAGCACCAAAGGGACAGCACCTAATGAAAAACTGTTTTTT.